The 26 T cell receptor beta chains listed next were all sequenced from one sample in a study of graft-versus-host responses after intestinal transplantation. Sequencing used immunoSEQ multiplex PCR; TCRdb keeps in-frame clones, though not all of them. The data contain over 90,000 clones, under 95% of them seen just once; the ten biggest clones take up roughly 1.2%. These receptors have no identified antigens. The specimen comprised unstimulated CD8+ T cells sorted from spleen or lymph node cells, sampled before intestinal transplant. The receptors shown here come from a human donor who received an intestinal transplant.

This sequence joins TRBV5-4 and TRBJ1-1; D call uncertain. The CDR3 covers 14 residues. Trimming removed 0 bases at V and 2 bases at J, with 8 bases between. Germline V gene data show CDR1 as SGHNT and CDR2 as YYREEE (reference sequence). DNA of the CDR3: TGTGCCAGCAGCTTGGGAGGGCCTAACACTGAAGCTTTCTTT. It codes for CASSLGGPNTEAFF. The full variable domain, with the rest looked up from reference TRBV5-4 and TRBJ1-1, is ETGVTQSPTHLIKTRGQQVTLRCSSQSGHNTVSWYQQALGQGPQFIFQYYREEENGRGNFPPRFSGLQFPNYSSELNVNALELDDSALYLCASSLGGPNTEAFFGQGTRLTVV.

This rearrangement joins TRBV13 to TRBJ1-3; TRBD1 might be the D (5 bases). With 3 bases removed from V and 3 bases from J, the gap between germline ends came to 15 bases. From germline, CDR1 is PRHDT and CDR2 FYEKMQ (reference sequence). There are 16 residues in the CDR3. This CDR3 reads CASSFGLGTVGNTIYF. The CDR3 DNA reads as TGTGCCAGCAGCTTCGGACTCGGGACGGTTGGAAACACCATATATTTT.

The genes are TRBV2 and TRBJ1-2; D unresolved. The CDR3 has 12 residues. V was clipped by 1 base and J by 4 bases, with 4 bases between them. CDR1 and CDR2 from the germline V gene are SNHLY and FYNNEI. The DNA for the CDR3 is TGTGCCAGCAGTGAAGGACTCTATGGCTACACCTTC. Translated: CASSEGLYGYTF.

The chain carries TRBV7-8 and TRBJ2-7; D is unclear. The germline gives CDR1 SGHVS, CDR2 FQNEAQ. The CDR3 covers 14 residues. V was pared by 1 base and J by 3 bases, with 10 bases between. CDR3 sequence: CASSLGSRVYEQYF. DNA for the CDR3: TGTGCCAGCAGCTTAGGGAGTAGGGTCTACGAGCAGTACTTC.

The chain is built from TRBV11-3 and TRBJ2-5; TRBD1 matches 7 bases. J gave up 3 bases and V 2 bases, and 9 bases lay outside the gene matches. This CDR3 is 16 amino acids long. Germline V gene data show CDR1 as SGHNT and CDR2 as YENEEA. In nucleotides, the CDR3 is TGTGCCAGCAGCTTAAACGGCTATCAGGGGGAAGAGACCCAGTACTTC. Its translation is CASSLNGYQGEETQYF.

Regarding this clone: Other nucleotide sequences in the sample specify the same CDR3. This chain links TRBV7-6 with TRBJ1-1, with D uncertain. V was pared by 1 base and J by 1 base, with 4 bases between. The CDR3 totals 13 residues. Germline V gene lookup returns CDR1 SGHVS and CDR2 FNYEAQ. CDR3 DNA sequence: TGTGCCAGCAGCTTAGAGGAGAACACTGAAGCTTTCTTT. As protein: CASSLEENTEAFF.

The CDR3 loop is CASSLEAGGGETDTQYF. The CDR3 DNA sequence: TGTGCCAGCAGCTTAGAGGCTGGCGGGGGGGAGACAGATACGCAGTATTTT. This chain connects TRBV11-2 to TRBJ2-3; 9 nucleotides match TRBD2. The V segment lost 0 bases and the J segment 3 bases; nucleotides outside the gene matches: 7. The CDR3 is made up of 17 amino acids. Germline CDR1 is SGHAT and CDR2 is FQNNGV.

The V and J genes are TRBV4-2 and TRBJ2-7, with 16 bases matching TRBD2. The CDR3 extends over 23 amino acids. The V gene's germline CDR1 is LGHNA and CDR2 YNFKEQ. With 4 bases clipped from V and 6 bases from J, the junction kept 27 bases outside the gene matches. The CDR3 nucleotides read TGTGCCAGCAGCCCAGTGGTGAATGGGTCGGGACTAGCGGGGGGGCATAGCTTGGCCGAGCAGTACTTC. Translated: CASSPVVNGSGLAGGHSLAEQYF.

The CDR3 DNA is TGCGCCAGCAGCTTTTCGAGGGAGAACAACGAGCAGTACTTC. This translates into CASSFSRENNEQYF. The chain joins TRBV5-1 to TRBJ2-7; D possibly corresponds to TRBD2 (5 bases). CDR3 length: 14 residues. Germline V gives CDR1 SGHRS, CDR2 YFSETQ. The V gene lost 2 bases and the J gene lost 5 bases, with 14 bases spanning the gap.

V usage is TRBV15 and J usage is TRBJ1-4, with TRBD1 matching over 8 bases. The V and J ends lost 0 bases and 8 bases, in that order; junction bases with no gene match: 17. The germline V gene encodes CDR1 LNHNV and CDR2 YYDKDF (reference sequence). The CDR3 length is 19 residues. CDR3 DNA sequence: TGTGCCACCAGCAGAGATCTGATAATCACGGACAGGGTCGAGGAAAAACTGTTTTTT. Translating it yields CATSRDLIITDRVEEKLFF. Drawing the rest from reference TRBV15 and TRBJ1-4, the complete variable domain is DAMVIQNPRYQVTQFGKPVTLSCSQTLNHNVMYWYQQKSSQAPKLLFHYYDKDFNNEADTPDNFQSRRPNTSFCFLDIRSPGLGDTAMYLCATSRDLIITDRVEEKLFFGSGTQLSVL.

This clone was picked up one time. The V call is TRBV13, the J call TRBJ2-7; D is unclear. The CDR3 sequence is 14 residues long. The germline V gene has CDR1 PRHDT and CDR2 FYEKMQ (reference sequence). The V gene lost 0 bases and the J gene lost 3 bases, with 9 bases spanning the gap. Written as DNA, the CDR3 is TGTGCCAGCAGCTTAGGGGAAGGGAACTACGAGCAGTACTTC. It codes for CASSLGEGNYEQYF.

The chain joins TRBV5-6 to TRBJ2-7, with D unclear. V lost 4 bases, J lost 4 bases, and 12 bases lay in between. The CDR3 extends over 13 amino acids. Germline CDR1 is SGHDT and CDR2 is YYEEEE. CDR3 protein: CASSPSNSYEQYF. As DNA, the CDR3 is TGTGCCAGCAGCCCGTCTAACAGTTACGAGCAGTACTTC.

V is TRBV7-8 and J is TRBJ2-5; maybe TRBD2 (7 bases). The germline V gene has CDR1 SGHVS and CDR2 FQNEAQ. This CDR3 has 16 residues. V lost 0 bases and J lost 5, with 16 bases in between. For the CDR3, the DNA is TGTGCCAGCAGCTTAGCTGGGTGGGGGGGCGAGGAGACCCAGTACTTC. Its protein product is CASSLAGWGGEETQYF. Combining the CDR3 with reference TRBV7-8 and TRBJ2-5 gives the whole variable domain GAGVSQSPRYKVAKRGQDVALRCDPISGHVSLFWYQQALGQGPEFLTYFQNEAQLDKSGLPSDRFFAERPEGSVSTLKIQRTQQEDSAVYLCASSLAGWGGEETQYFGPGTRLLVL.

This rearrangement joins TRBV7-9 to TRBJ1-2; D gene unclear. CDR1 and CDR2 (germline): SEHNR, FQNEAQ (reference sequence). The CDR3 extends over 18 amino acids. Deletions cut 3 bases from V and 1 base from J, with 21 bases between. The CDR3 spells CASSLGWAQRLINYGYTF. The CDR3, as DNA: TGTGCCAGCAGCTTGGGGTGGGCACAACGACTAATTAACTATGGCTACACCTTC.

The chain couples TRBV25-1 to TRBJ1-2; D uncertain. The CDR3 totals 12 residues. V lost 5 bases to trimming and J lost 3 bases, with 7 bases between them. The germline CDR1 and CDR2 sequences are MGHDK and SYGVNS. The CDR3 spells CASSWGYYGYTF. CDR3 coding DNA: TGTGCCAGCAGTTGGGGATACTATGGCTACACCTTC.

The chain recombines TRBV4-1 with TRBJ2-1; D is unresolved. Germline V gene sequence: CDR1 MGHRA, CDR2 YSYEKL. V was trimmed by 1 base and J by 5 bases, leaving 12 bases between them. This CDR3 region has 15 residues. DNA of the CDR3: TGCGCCAGCAGCCAAGGGCATTCTGGGAACAATGAGCAGTTCTTC. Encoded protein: CASSQGHSGNNEQFF.

CDR3 DNA sequence: TGTGCCAGCAGTGCCCGGGGGGCTTACAATGAGCAGTTCTTC. Residues: CASSARGAYNEQFF. The chain employs TRBV6-1 and TRBJ2-1; D is possibly TRBD2 (7 bases). V was trimmed by 4 bases and J by 4 bases, leaving 11 bases between them. The CDR3 is 14 amino acids. The V gene's germline CDR1 is MNHNS and CDR2 SASEGT.

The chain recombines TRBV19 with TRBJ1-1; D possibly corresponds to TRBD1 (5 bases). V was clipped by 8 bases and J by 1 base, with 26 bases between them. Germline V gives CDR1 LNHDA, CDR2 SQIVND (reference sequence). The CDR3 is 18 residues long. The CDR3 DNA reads TGTGCCAGTGGTCATGGGACTTTGGTATACGGAGAGAACACTGAAGCTTTCTTT. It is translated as CASGHGTLVYGENTEAFF.

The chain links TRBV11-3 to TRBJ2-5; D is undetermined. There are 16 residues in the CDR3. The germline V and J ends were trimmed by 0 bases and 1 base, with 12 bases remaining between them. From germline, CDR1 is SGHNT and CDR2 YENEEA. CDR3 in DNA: TGTGCCAGCAGCTTAGATGTATCTGAATTCCAAGAGACCCAGTACTTC. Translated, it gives CASSLDVSEFQETQYF.

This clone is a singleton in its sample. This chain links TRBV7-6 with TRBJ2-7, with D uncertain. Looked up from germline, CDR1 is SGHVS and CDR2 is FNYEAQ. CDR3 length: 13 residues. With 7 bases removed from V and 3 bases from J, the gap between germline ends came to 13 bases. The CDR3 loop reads CASTRGRDYEQYF. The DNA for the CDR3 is TGTGCCAGCACCCGAGGAAGGGACTACGAGCAGTACTTC.

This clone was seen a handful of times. The CDR3 DNA reads TGTGCCAGCAGTTACGGTCACGGTCCGTCCTACGAGCAGTACTTC. Encoded protein: CASSYGHGPSYEQYF. The chain joins TRBV6-5 to TRBJ2-7; no firm D call. With 2 bases removed from V and 1 base from J, the gap between germline ends came to 12 bases. The CDR3 is 15 residues long. Germline CDR1 reads MNHEY; CDR2 reads SVGAGI.

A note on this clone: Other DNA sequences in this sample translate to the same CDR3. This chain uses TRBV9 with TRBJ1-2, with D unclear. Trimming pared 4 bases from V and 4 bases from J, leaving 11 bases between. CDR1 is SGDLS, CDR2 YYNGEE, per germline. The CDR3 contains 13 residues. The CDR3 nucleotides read TGTGCCAGCAGCAGCCGGGATTTCTATGGCTACACCTTC. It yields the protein CASSSRDFYGYTF.

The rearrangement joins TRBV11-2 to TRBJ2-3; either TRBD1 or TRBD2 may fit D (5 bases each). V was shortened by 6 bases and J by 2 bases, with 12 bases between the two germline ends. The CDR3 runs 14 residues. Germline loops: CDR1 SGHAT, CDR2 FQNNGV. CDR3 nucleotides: TGTGCCAGCAGGACCGGGACCTACACAGATACGCAGTATTTT. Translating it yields CASRTGTYTDTQYF.

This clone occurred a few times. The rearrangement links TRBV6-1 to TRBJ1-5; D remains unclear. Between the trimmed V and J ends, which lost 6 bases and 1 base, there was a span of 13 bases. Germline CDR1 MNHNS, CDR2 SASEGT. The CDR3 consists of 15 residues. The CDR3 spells CASRFHTLSNQPQHF. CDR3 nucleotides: TGTGCCAGCAGGTTCCACACCCTAAGCAATCAGCCCCAGCATTTT.

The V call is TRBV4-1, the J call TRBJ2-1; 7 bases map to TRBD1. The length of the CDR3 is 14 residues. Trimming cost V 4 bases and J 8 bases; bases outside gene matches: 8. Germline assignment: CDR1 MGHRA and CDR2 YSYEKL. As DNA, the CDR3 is TGCGCCAGCAGCCCCTCGACAGGGATGGATGAGCAGTTCTTC. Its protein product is CASSPSTGMDEQFF.

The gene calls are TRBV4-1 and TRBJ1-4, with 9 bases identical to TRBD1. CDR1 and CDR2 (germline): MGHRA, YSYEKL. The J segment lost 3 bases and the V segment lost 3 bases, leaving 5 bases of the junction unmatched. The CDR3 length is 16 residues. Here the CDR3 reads CASSHTGGRANEKLFF. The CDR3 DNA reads TGCGCCAGCAGCCATACAGGGGGCAGAGCTAATGAAAAACTGTTTTTT.